Included here is one TCR beta chain sequence, with context. The antigen is not known. V gave up 1 base and J gave up 1 base, with 5 bases separating them. Germline lookup yields CDR1 SGHTA and CDR2 FQGNSA. The CDR3 runs 13 residues. The data are from a study of cytomegalovirus exposure and HLA in healthy donors. Study-level points and caveats: The study carried out a later analysis of TCR beta sequences. It associated some 17,000 of them with specific HLA alleles at a false discovery rate of 0.05. Some V segments, TRBV6-2 and TRBV6-3 among them, were indistinguishable and were therefore excluded. It emerged from a later analysis that several of the most significant clusters appeared to be linked to common viral pathogens.

The primer mix had 60 Vbeta and 13 Jbeta primers. Profiling relied on immunoSEQ multiplex PCR, and the TCRdb table lists in-frame clones only, not all of them. The table has under 100,000 clones, around 80% seen once. Source material: PBMCs. The receptor comes from a human donor in good health. This sequence joins TRBV7-2 and TRBJ2-7, with no clear D. CDR3 DNA: TGTGCCAGCAGCTTAGTTTTATCCTACGAGCAGTACTTC. It yields the protein CASSLVLSYEQYF.